Below are 30 T cell receptor beta chains sequenced from a single sample in a study of T cell responses to AZD1222 COVID-19 vaccine. Assay: immunoSEQ multiplex PCR; the TCRdb copy retains only in-frame clones and omits some. The table includes roughly 110,000 clones, 70% to 90% detected once. The sequences come from peripheral blood, collected 28 days after the second AZD1222 dose. These receptors were obtained from an adult who received the AZD1222 COVID-19 vaccine.

The chain employs TRBV28 and TRBJ1-2; D is unclear. The V and J ends lost 6 bases and 7 bases respectively, with 18 bases between them. This CDR3 has 14 residues. CDR1 is MDHEN and CDR2 is SYDVKM in the germline V gene. The CDR3 loop reads CASSPPFDVLGYTF. CDR3 in DNA: TGTGCCAGCAGCCCCCCGTTCGATGTTCTTGGCTACACCTTC.

CDR3 nucleotide sequence: TGTGCCAGTAAGTTCAGCGTCGGGACCTACGAGCAGTACTTC. It specifies CASKFSVGTYEQYF. The J gene is TRBJ2-7, the V gene TRBV19, with a possible D match to TRBD2 (5 bases). The germline V gene has CDR1 LNHDA and CDR2 SQIVND (reference sequence). The V and J ends lost 7 bases and 2 bases respectively, with 15 bases between them. The CDR3 is 14 amino acids.

CDR3 sequence: CASSPGTYQYEQYF. In nucleotides, the CDR3 is TGTGCCAGCTCACCAGGGACATATCAATACGAGCAGTACTTC. The chain carries TRBV18 and TRBJ2-7, with TRBD1 as a possible D gene (6 bases). The CDR3 has 14 residues. Between the trimmed V and J ends, which lost 2 bases and 4 bases, there was a span of 12 bases. Germline-derived CDR1 and CDR2 are KGHSH and LQKENI.

The chain couples TRBV4-3 to TRBJ2-1, with D perhaps TRBD2 (7 bases). Trimming removed 0 bases at V and 6 bases at J, with 18 bases between. Germline CDR1 LGHNA, CDR2 YSLEER. The CDR3 consists of 17 residues. The CDR3 DNA is TGCGCCAGCAGCCAAGAAAGGGGGGGGCGTCCCGGCAATGAGCAGTTCTTC. Its translation: CASSQERGGRPGNEQFF.

This clone was seen only once. The J gene is TRBJ2-1, the V gene TRBV5-1; D might be TRBD2 (5 bases). The CDR3 loop spans 16 amino acids. The germline V and J ends were trimmed by 1 base and 0 bases, with 11 bases remaining between them. Per germline, CDR1 SGHRS and CDR2 YFSETQ. The CDR3 DNA follows: TGCGCCAGCAGCTTGAACGGGGAGAGCTCCTACAATGAGCAGTTCTTC. Protein product: CASSLNGESSYNEQFF.

This clone was observed a single time. The chain couples TRBV6-6 to TRBJ2-3; maybe TRBD1 (6 bases). The germline V gene has CDR1 MNHNY and CDR2 SVGAGI (reference sequence). CDR3 size: 15 residues. Trimming stripped 7 bases from V and 6 bases from J, with 20 bases between. CDR3 sequence: CASTLQGSFGDTQYF. CDR3 sequence (DNA): TGTGCCAGCACTCTACAGGGTTCCTTTGGGGATACGCAGTATTTT.

The V call is TRBV6-6, the J call TRBJ1-4, with D perhaps TRBD1 (5 bases). Germline V gives CDR1 MNHNY, CDR2 SVGAGI (reference sequence). The CDR3 is 14 amino acids. Trimming took off 10 bases at V and 8 bases at J, with 20 bases between the two ends. CDR3 protein: CATNPGTTGEKLFF. The DNA for the CDR3 is TGTGCCACCAACCCCGGGACGACGGGCGAAAAACTGTTTTTT.

This chain joins TRBV6-6 and TRBJ1-5; tentative D call: TRBD1 (6 bases). The CDR3 has 15 amino acids. CDR1 and CDR2 from the germline V gene are MNHNY and SVGAGI (reference sequence). Deletions cut 11 bases from V and 7 bases from J, with 24 bases between. The CDR3 here is CAAVSGTLPGQPQHF. In nucleotides, the CDR3 is TGTGCCGCCGTTTCCGGGACACTCCCCGGACAGCCCCAGCATTTT.

This CDR3 is CASSGGLAVNEQFF. CDR3 bases: TGTGCCAGCAGCGGGGGACTAGCTGTTAATGAGCAGTTCTTC. The gene calls are TRBV7-9 and TRBJ2-1; 9 bases line up with TRBD2. The CDR3 sequence is 14 residues long. The trim removed 5 bases at V and 7 bases at J, leaving 6 bases unmatched. CDR1 SEHNR and CDR2 FQNEAQ come from the germline V gene (reference sequence).

The chain joins TRBV10-2 to TRBJ1-5, with D unresolved. The germline V gene has CDR1 WSHSY and CDR2 SAAADI. The germline V and J ends were trimmed by 4 bases and 2 bases, with 12 bases remaining between them. The CDR3 is 15 residues long. DNA of the CDR3: TGCGCCAGCAGTGGTCAAGGGTCGGGCAATCAGCCCCAGCATTTT. Protein sequence: CASSGQGSGNQPQHF.

The chain carries TRBV6-1 and TRBJ2-7; D might be TRBD1 (6 bases). Trimming stripped 2 bases from V and 3 bases from J, with 11 bases between. CDR1 is MNHNS, CDR2 SASEGT, per germline. The length of the CDR3 is 14 residues. The CDR3 loop reads CASSELQGIYEQYF. The CDR3 region has the DNA TGTGCCAGCAGTGAATTACAGGGAATCTACGAGCAGTACTTC.

The rearrangement joins TRBV24-1 to TRBJ2-1; 10 bases fit TRBD1. This CDR3 is 15 amino acids long. The ends lost 1 base at V and 9 bases at J; junction bases unmatched: 5. CDR1 and CDR2 from the germline V gene are KGHDR and SFDVKD. CDR3 sequence reads: CATSDLTTGGSEQFF. The CDR3 coding sequence is TGTGCCACCAGTGATTTAACGACAGGGGGCAGTGAGCAGTTCTTC.

This clone was counted once. This chain joins TRBV3-1 (or the pseudogene TRBV3-2) and TRBJ1-1; 7 bases are shared with TRBD1. Trimming at V came to 4 bases and at J to 3 bases, leaving 17 bases not matched to a gene. CDR1 LGHDT and CDR2 YNNKEL come from the germline V gene (reference sequence). This CDR3 contains 18 residues. The CDR3 loop is CASSPTEGQRRTDTEAFF. DNA for the CDR3: TGTGCCAGCAGCCCTACCGAGGGACAGCGGAGAACCGACACTGAAGCTTTCTTT.

The rearrangement links TRBV12-3 or TRBV12-4 to TRBJ1-1; D ambiguous. The CDR3 is made up of 13 amino acids. The germline V and J ends were trimmed by 6 bases and 4 bases, with 12 bases remaining between them. CDR3 protein: CASSRRVGTEAFF. The CDR3 region has the DNA TGTGCCAGCAGCCGCCGGGTCGGCACTGAAGCTTTCTTT.

The chain employs TRBV11-2 and TRBJ2-1; the D gene could be TRBD1 or TRBD2 (6 bases each). The ends were cut back, 2 bases at V and 1 base at J, with 12 bases in the middle. From germline, CDR1 is SGHAT and CDR2 FQNNGV. The CDR3 is 16 amino acids. The CDR3 loop reads CASSLRGGRSYNEQFF. The CDR3 coding sequence is TGTGCCAGCAGCTTAAGAGGGGGGCGATCCTACAATGAGCAGTTCTTC.

The chain has TRBV28 and TRBJ2-7; D gene ambiguous. Germline CDR1 is MDHEN and CDR2 is SYDVKM. The CDR3 contains 13 residues. The germline V and J ends were trimmed by 2 bases and 6 bases, with 11 bases remaining between them. The CDR3 reads CASSLGTWGEQYF. The CDR3 nucleotides read TGTGCCAGCAGTTTAGGTACGTGGGGCGAGCAGTACTTC.

The table lists this clone with a few counts. The chain joins TRBV25-1 to TRBJ1-6; TRBD1 aligns across 7 bases. Germline-derived CDR1 and CDR2 are MGHDK and SYGVNS. After removal of 8 bases from V and 7 bases from J, the junction contained 5 bases not matched to a gene. This CDR3 contains 13 residues. The CDR3 sequence: CASSPGGNSPLHF. CDR3 DNA: TGTGCCAGCTCCCCAGGGGGGAATTCACCCCTCCACTTT.

The chain employs TRBV5-1 and TRBJ1-1, with 7 bases identical to TRBD1. The trim removed 4 bases at V and 7 bases at J, leaving 10 bases unmatched. The CDR3 has 14 amino acids. CDR1 and CDR2 (germline): SGHRS, YFSETQ. CDR3 nucleotide sequence: TGCGCCAGCAGCGGAAAGGGACAGAGCGATGAAGCTTTCTTT. Protein: CASSGKGQSDEAFF.

The chain is built from TRBV10-1 and TRBJ2-5, with 8 bases fitting TRBD1. This CDR3 comprises 14 residues. Germline V CDR1 and CDR2: WNHNN, SYGVQD (reference sequence). The V segment lost 3 bases and the J segment 1 base; nucleotides outside the gene matches: 1. The CDR3 nucleotides read TGCGCCAGCAGTGATGGGACAGGCCAAGAGACCCAGTACTTC. It is translated as CASSDGTGQETQYF.

In its sample, this clone was seen a few times. The chain is built from TRBV9 and TRBJ1-1; 10 positions match TRBD1. Germline V gene data show CDR1 as SGDLS and CDR2 as YYNGEE. J lost 1 base, V lost 2 bases, and 5 bases had no gene match. CDR3 length: 16 amino acids. The CDR3: CASSVERTGGNTEAFF. CDR3 bases: TGTGCCAGCAGCGTCGAGAGGACAGGGGGGAACACTGAAGCTTTCTTT.

The rearrangement joins TRBV24-1 to TRBJ2-2; D is perhaps TRBD1 (6 bases). V was pared by 0 bases and J by 2 bases, with 9 bases between. Germline V lookup: CDR1 KGHDR, CDR2 SFDVKD. The CDR3 is 16 residues long. CDR3 in DNA: TGTGCCACCAGTGATTTGGCAGGGGCTAACACCGGGGAGCTGTTTTTT. It is translated as CATSDLAGANTGELFF.

This clone came up once. The gene calls are TRBV6-5 and TRBJ2-2; perhaps D is TRBD1 or TRBD2 (5 bases each). The CDR3 runs to 14 residues. V dropped 8 bases and J dropped 3 bases, with 13 bases sitting between them. Germline CDR1 and CDR2: MNHEY and SVGAGI. The CDR3 protein is CASARDRYTGELFF. CDR3 in DNA: TGTGCCAGCGCCCGGGACCGCTACACCGGGGAGCTGTTTTTT.

The rearrangement uses TRBV7-8 and TRBJ1-1, with a tentative D call TRBD1 (5 bases). The ends were cut back, 0 bases at V and 6 bases at J, with 8 bases in the middle. Germline CDR1 reads SGHVS; CDR2 reads FQNEAQ. The CDR3 spans 13 residues. CDR3 sequence: CASSLAGVAEAFF. The CDR3 DNA is TGTGCCAGCAGCTTAGCGGGGGTCGCTGAAGCTTTCTTT.

This clone was detected only once. This chain uses TRBV9 with TRBJ2-1, with D possibly TRBD2 on 6 matching bases. Germline V gene lookup returns CDR1 SGDLS and CDR2 YYNGEE. V gave up 0 bases and J gave up 8 bases, with 21 bases separating them. The CDR3 runs to 17 residues. The CDR3 region is CASSVGGNGRWAHEQFF. CDR3 sequence (DNA): TGTGCCAGCAGCGTAGGAGGAAATGGGAGGTGGGCCCATGAGCAGTTCTTC.

The CDR3 loop is CSASLIGGRSSEQYF. The CDR3, as DNA: TGCAGTGCTAGTCTCATCGGGGGGCGCTCAAGCGAGCAGTACTTC. The chain has TRBV20-1 and TRBJ2-7; possible D gene TRBD2, 7 bases. Trimming removed 3 bases from V and 6 bases from J, with 21 bases in between. Per germline, CDR1 DFQATT and CDR2 SNEGSKA (reference sequence). The CDR3 spans 15 residues.

The chain is built from TRBV2 and TRBJ1-4, with TRBD1 identical over 10 bases. CDR3 length: 14 residues. The germline V gene encodes CDR1 SNHLY and CDR2 FYNNEI. The V and J ends lost 5 bases and 6 bases, in that order; junction bases with no gene match: 3. The CDR3 sequence is CASSPGQGYEKLFF. The CDR3 DNA is TGTGCCAGCAGTCCGGGACAGGGGTATGAAAAACTGTTTTTT.

The chain combines TRBV5-8 with TRBJ1-5; perhaps TRBD1 as D (5 bases). The V end lost 1 base, the J end lost 3 bases, and 8 bases lay between the germline ends. CDR1 SGHTS and CDR2 YDEGEE come from the germline V gene. The CDR3 sequence is 14 residues long. CDR3 loop: CASSLSGPNQPQHF. Here the CDR3 DNA reads TGTGCCAGCAGCTTGTCAGGGCCCAATCAGCCCCAGCATTTT.

The rearrangement uses TRBV18 and TRBJ2-5, with TRBD2 matching 9 bases. After removal of 1 base from V and 5 bases from J, the junction contained 2 bases not matched to a gene. The germline V gene encodes CDR1 KGHSH and CDR2 LQKENI. The CDR3 runs 14 residues. The CDR3 nucleotides are TGTGCCAGCTCACCACTAGCGGGGGTGGAGACCCAGTACTTC. Its translation is CASSPLAGVETQYF. The full variable domain, completed using reference TRBV18 and TRBJ2-5, is NAGVMQNPRHLVRRRGQEARLRCSPMKGHSHVYWYRQLPEEGLKFMVYLQKENIIDESGMPKERFSAEFPKEGPSILRIQQVVRGDSAAYFCASSPLAGVETQYFGPGTRLLVL.

To note about this clone: At the DNA level, this CDR3 is encoded by other sequences in the same sample as well. The rearrangement uses TRBV7-2 and TRBJ1-3, with D unclear. Germline CDR1 reads SGHTA; CDR2 reads FQGNSA. V gave up 1 base and J gave up 0 bases, with 7 bases separating them. This CDR3 comprises 15 residues. In nucleotides, the CDR3 is TGTGCCAGCAGCTTAGAGAGTGTCTCTGGAAACACCATATATTTT. Translation: CASSLESVSGNTIYF.

The chain joins TRBV27 to TRBJ2-1; D is undetermined. V was clipped by 0 bases and J by 7 bases, with 4 bases between them. The germline V gene has CDR1 MNHEY and CDR2 SMNVEV (reference sequence). The CDR3 has 12 residues. CDR3 sequence (DNA): TGTGCCAGCAGTTTATCCAAAAATGAGCAGTTCTTC. Residues: CASSLSKNEQFF.